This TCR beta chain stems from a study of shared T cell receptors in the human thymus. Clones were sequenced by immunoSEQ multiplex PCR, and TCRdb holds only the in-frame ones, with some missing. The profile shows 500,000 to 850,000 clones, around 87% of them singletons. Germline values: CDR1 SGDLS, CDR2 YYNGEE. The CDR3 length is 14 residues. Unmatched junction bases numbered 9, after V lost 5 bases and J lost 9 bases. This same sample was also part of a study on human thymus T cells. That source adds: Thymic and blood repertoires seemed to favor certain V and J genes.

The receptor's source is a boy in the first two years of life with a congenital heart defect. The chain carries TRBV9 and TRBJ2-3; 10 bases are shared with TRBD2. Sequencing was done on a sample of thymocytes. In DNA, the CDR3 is TGTGCCAGCAGTAGCGGGGGGCCGGCTGACACGCAGTATTTT. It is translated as CASSSGGPADTQYF.